Each of the 21 T cell receptor beta chains below was sequenced from the same sample in a study of T cell responses to AZD1222 COVID-19 vaccine. TCRdb keeps only in-frame clones here, not all; method: immunoSEQ multiplex PCR. The sample contains about 150,000 clones, around 85% of which appear only once. Sequenced here: peripheral blood, sampled on day 0 of MenACWY control vaccination. These receptors all stem from an adult in good health.

The chain links TRBV19 to TRBJ1-1, with unresolved D. The germline CDR1 and CDR2 sequences are LNHDA and SQIVND (reference sequence). Trimming stripped 0 bases from V and 4 bases from J, with 6 bases between. The CDR3 is made up of 13 amino acids. The CDR3 DNA follows: TGTGCCAGTAGTATAGATCCGGCCACTGAAGCTTTCTTT. Translating it yields CASSIDPATEAFF.

The V gene is TRBV5-6, the J gene TRBJ2-1, with D possibly TRBD1 on 5 matching bases. V was trimmed by 3 bases and J by 9 bases, leaving 10 bases between them. Germline CDR1 is SGHDT and CDR2 is YYEEEE. The CDR3 has 12 amino acids. CDR3 amino acids: CASSSTGSEQFF. CDR3 nucleotide sequence: TGTGCCAGCAGCTCCACAGGATCTGAGCAGTTCTTC.

The V gene is TRBV7-9, the J gene TRBJ1-1; D is ambiguous. Germline V gene lookup returns CDR1 SEHNR and CDR2 FQNEAQ (reference sequence). The CDR3 consists of 12 residues. V was clipped by 3 bases and J by 4 bases, with 6 bases between them. CDR3 coding DNA: TGTGCCAGCAGCTTGTTTAGCACTGAAGCTTTCTTT. Translating gives CASSLFSTEAFF.

The CDR3 here is CASSPKGQAQETQYF. The CDR3 DNA is TGTGCCAGCTCACCCAAAGGACAGGCCCAAGAGACCCAGTACTTC. V usage is TRBV18 and J usage is TRBJ2-5, with 7 bases that match TRBD1. Germline lookup yields CDR1 KGHSH and CDR2 LQKENI. J gave up 1 base and V 3 bases, and 5 bases lay outside the gene matches. CDR3 length: 15 residues.

The rearrangement links TRBV2 to TRBJ1-2; D perhaps matches TRBD1 (5 bases). The CDR3 is 15 amino acids. Germline V gene data show CDR1 as SNHLY and CDR2 as FYNNEI. V was pared by 8 bases and J by 6 bases, with 22 bases between. The CDR3 here is CASRQVGRGDNGYTF. The CDR3 DNA reads TGTGCCAGCCGCCAGGTGGGTCGAGGGGATAATGGCTACACCTTC.

The rearrangement joins TRBV5-4 to TRBJ1-1, with 7 bases aligning to TRBD1. This CDR3 is 15 amino acids long. Germline values: CDR1 SGHNT, CDR2 YYREEE (reference sequence). The junction had 9 bases not matched to a gene; V was cut back by 6 bases and J by 1 base. The CDR3 DNA follows: TGTGCCAGCACCCAGGGGGGGAGAACGAACACTGAAGCTTTCTTT. Protein sequence: CASTQGGRTNTEAFF. The complete variable domain, with remaining parts taken from reference TRBV5-4 and TRBJ1-1, reads ETGVTQSPTHLIKTRGQQVTLRCSSQSGHNTVSWYQQALGQGPQFIFQYYREEENGRGNFPPRFSGLQFPNYSSELNVNALELDDSALYLCASTQGGRTNTEAFFGQGTRLTVV.

This clone has more than one count but fewer than ten. CDR3 nucleotide sequence: TGTGCCAGCAGTCAGCACCCAGGGGGAGTAGGAGAAAAACTGTTTTTT. As protein: CASSQHPGGVGEKLFF. The chain joins TRBV28 to TRBJ1-4, with TRBD1 matching 7 bases. Germline CDR1 is MDHEN and CDR2 is SYDVKM. This CDR3 comprises 16 residues. Trimming at V came to 5 bases and at J to 8 bases, leaving 14 bases not matched to a gene. Using reference TRBV28 and TRBJ1-4 for the parts outside the CDR3, the full variable domain is DVKVTQSSRYLVKRTGEKVFLECVQDMDHENMFWYRQDPGLGLRLIYFSYDVKMKEKGDIPEGYSVSREKKERFSLILESASTNQTSMYLCASSQHPGGVGEKLFFGSGTQLSVL.

The chain carries TRBV3-1 (or the pseudogene TRBV3-2) and TRBJ1-2, with D possibly being TRBD1 (5 bases). V shed 4 bases and J shed 8 bases, with 20 bases lying between them. CDR3 length equals 15 residues. From germline, CDR1 is LGHDT and CDR2 YNNKEL (reference sequence). The CDR3 DNA reads as TGTGCCAGCAGCCCTAGGGGACGGGGTGTGGGCGGCTACACCTTC. Translated: CASSPRGRGVGGYTF.

V gene TRBV7-8 combines with J gene TRBJ1-1; no clear D. Germline CDR1 reads SGHVS; CDR2 reads FQNEAQ. Deletions cut 8 bases from V and 1 base from J, with 14 bases between. CDR3 length equals 14 residues. The CDR3 region has the DNA TGTGCCAGCCTACAAACTTTAACGAACACTGAAGCTTTCTTT. This sequence encodes CASLQTLTNTEAFF.

This clone was observed a single time. This chain connects TRBV10-3 to TRBJ1-1; D remains unclear. V was clipped by 6 bases and J by 0 bases, with 14 bases between them. CDR1 and CDR2 (germline): ENHRY, SYGVKD. The length of the CDR3 is 15 residues. CDR3 protein: CAISWSVGLNTEAFF. The DNA of the CDR3 is TGTGCCATCAGCTGGTCTGTGGGTTTGAACACTGAAGCTTTCTTT.

The chain joins TRBV20-1 to TRBJ2-2; D is uncertain. Trimming left V 3 bases short and J 0 bases short, with 11 bases between. CDR1 DFQATT and CDR2 SNEGSKA come from the germline V gene (reference sequence). This CDR3 comprises 15 residues. Here the CDR3 reads CSASRQASNTGELFF. CDR3 in DNA: TGCAGTGCTAGTAGGCAGGCCTCGAACACCGGGGAGCTGTTTTTT.

V usage is TRBV28 and J usage is TRBJ1-2, with D perhaps TRBD1 (5 bases). Germline CDR1 and CDR2: MDHEN and SYDVKM. Trimming shortened V by 5 bases and J by 6 bases, and 13 bases separated the two germline ends. The CDR3 covers 13 residues. CDR3 in DNA: TGTGCCAGCAGTACCGGACAATCCAATGGCTACACCTTC. Encoded protein: CASSTGQSNGYTF.

This chain links TRBV11-3 with TRBJ2-5; D unclear. This CDR3 contains 14 residues. Deletions cut 5 bases from V and 1 base from J, with 11 bases between. CDR1 SGHNT and CDR2 YENEEA come from the germline V gene. The CDR3 nucleotides read TGTGCCAGCAGCACCCGGACCCTCCAAGAGACCCAGTACTTC. Protein sequence: CASSTRTLQETQYF.

The V call is TRBV5-4, the J call TRBJ2-1; the D is unclear. V lost 3 bases, J lost 12 bases, and 16 bases lay in between. Germline CDR1 is SGHNT and CDR2 is YYREEE (reference sequence). The CDR3 consists of 13 residues. The CDR3 loop is CASSSPLFPVQFF. Here the CDR3 DNA reads TGTGCCAGCAGCTCCCCGTTATTCCCAGTGCAGTTCTTC.

The rearrangement joins TRBV12-5 to TRBJ1-1; no reliable D call. V dropped 1 base and J dropped 1 base, with 4 bases sitting between them. Looked up from germline, CDR1 is LGHNT and CDR2 is FRNRAP. The CDR3 sequence is 13 residues long. The chain's CDR3 is CASGLEGNTEAFF. The CDR3 nucleotides read TGTGCTAGTGGTTTGGAAGGGAACACTGAAGCTTTCTTT.

The chain couples TRBV3-1 (or the pseudogene TRBV3-2) to TRBJ2-1; D is tentatively TRBD1 or TRBD2 (6 bases each). Germline V gene sequence: CDR1 LGHDT, CDR2 YNNKEL (reference sequence). The V end was cut by 4 bases, the J end by 2 bases, with 15 bases between. The CDR3 extends over 16 amino acids. CDR3 region: CASSLRGAGAYNEQFF. As DNA, the CDR3 is TGTGCCAGCAGCCTAAGGGGGGCAGGGGCCTACAATGAGCAGTTCTTC.

This chain uses TRBV5-1 with TRBJ2-2; D possibly corresponds to TRBD2 (5 bases). The CDR3 length is 19 residues. The V end lost 1 base, the J end lost 0 bases, and 19 bases lay between the germline ends. Germline lookup yields CDR1 SGHRS and CDR2 YFSETQ. The chain's CDR3 is CASSLLGVSSATNTGELFF. CDR3 sequence (DNA): TGCGCCAGCAGCTTGTTGGGAGTGTCGAGCGCCACGAACACCGGGGAGCTGTTTTTT.

The chain combines TRBV5-1 with TRBJ2-1; TRBD1 aligns across 7 bases. There are 15 residues in the CDR3. The V gene's germline CDR1 is SGHRS and CDR2 YFSETQ. Unmatched junction bases numbered 2, after V lost 0 bases and J lost 2 bases. CDR3 sequence reads: CASSLGTGAYNEQFF. The CDR3 region has the DNA TGCGCCAGCAGCTTGGGCACAGGGGCCTACAATGAGCAGTTCTTC.

The chain carries TRBV5-1 and TRBJ1-2; 9 bases fit TRBD1. The V and J ends lost 5 bases and 10 bases, in that order; junction bases with no gene match: 12. CDR3 size: 14 residues. The germline CDR1 and CDR2 sequences are SGHRS and YFSETQ. Here the CDR3 DNA reads TGCGCCAGCAGGGGAGAGGGACAGGGCTCACCCTACACCTTC. Protein: CASRGEGQGSPYTF.

CDR3 in amino acids: CASSLVASGGASISGELFF. Here the CDR3 DNA reads TGTGCCAGCAGTTTAGTGGCTAGCGGGGGGGCCTCTATCTCCGGGGAGCTGTTTTTT. V and J are TRBV27 and TRBJ2-2; 12 nucleotides line up with TRBD2. Per the germline V gene, CDR1 is MNHEY and CDR2 is SMNVEV (reference sequence). Losses at the gene ends were 2 bases for V and 6 bases for J; bases not matched to a gene: 13. The CDR3 spans 19 residues.

V is TRBV5-1 and J is TRBJ2-1; 10 nucleotides agree with TRBD2. The CDR3 contains 15 residues. The trim removed 2 bases at V and 9 bases at J, leaving 8 bases unmatched. Germline lookup yields CDR1 SGHRS and CDR2 YFSETQ. The CDR3 bases are TGCGCCAGCAGCTTCCCCGGGACTAGCGCCAGTGAGCAGTTCTTC. Translation: CASSFPGTSASEQFF.